This T cell receptor beta chain was profiled in a study of T cell changes during pregnancy in multiple sclerosis. This clone was counted only a few times. The CDR3 runs to 12 residues. The ends were cut back, 6 bases at V and 2 bases at J, with 7 bases in the middle. The V gene's germline CDR1 is MNHNS and CDR2 SASEGT. The repertoire was sequenced with immunoSEQ multiplex PCR; TCRdb's copy has only in-frame clones and lacks some. This table holds roughly 120,000 clones, around 90% found once. V usage is TRBV6-1 and J usage is TRBJ1-1; unclear D gene. The sample was peripheral blood, taken in the third trimester of pregnancy. This clonotype was obtained from a female donor with multiple sclerosis, enrolled in a pregnancy study. The CDR3 loop reads CASSLINTEAFF. In nucleotides, the CDR3 is TGTGCCAGCAGCCTTATAAACACTGAAGCTTTCTTT.